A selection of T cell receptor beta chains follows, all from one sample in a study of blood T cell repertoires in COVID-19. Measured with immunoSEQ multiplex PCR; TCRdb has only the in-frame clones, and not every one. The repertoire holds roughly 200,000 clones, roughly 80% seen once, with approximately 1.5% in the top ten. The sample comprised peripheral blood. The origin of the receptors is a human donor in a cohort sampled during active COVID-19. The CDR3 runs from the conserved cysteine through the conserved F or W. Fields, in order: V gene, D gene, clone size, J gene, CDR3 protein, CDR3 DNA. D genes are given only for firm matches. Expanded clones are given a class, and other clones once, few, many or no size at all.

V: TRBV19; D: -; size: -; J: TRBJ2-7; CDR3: CATLPGPENPYEQYF; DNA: TGTGCCACTTTACCTGGGCCAGAAAACCCCTACGAGCAGTACTTC
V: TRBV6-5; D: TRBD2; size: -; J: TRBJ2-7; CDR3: CASSYAIAGARSEQYF; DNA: TGTGCCAGCAGCTACGCGATAGCGGGGGCGCGGTCCGAGCAGTACTTC
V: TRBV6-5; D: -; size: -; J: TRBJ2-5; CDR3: CASRTSGYLGTQYF; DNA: TGTGCCAGCAGAACCTCAGGTTATCTCGGGACCCAGTACTTC
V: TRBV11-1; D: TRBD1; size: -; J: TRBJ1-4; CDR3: CASSHRGGATNEKLFF; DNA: TGTGCCAGCAGCCACAGGGGAGGCGCAACTAATGAAAAACTGTTTTTT
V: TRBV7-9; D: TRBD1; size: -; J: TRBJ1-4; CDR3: CASGGTVTDPHEKLFF; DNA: TGTGCCAGCGGAGGGACAGTTACGGACCCCCATGAAAAACTGTTTTTT
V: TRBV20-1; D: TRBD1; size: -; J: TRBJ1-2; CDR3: CSASTQQGVDGYTF; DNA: TGCAGTGCTAGTACCCAACAGGGGGTCGATGGCTACACCTTC
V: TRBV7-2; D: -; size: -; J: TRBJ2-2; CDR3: CASSAGLNTGELFF; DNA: TGTGCCAGCAGCGCGGGACTCAACACCGGGGAGCTGTTTTTT
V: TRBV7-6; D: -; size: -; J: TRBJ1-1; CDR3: CASSSGGRGQNTEAFF; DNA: TGTGCCAGCAGCTCCGGTGGTCGGGGTCAGAACACTGAAGCTTTCTTT
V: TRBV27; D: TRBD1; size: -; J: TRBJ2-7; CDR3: CASSPGTGLNEQYF; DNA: TGTGCCAGCAGCCCTGGGACAGGGTTGAACGAGCAGTACTTC
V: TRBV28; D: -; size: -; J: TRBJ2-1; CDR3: CASGTTSYNEQFF; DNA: TGTGCCAGCGGGACGACTAGTTACAATGAGCAGTTCTTC
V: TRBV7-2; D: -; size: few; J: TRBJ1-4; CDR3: CASSRTLPATNEKLFF; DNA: TGTGCCAGCAGCCGGACACTTCCCGCAACTAATGAAAAACTGTTTTTT
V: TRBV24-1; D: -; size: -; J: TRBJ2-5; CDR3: CATSDSRTTMETQYF; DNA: TGTGCCACCAGTGATTCCAGGACAACTATGGAGACCCAGTACTTC
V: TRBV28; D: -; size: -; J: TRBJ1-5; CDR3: CASSLLVNQPQHF; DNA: TGTGCCAGCAGTTTGTTAGTAAATCAGCCCCAGCATTTT
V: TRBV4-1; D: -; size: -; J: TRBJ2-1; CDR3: CASSQDHIGGEQFF; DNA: TGCGCCAGCAGCCAAGACCATATAGGGGGTGAGCAGTTCTTC
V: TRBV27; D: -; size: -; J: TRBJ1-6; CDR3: CASSLSGGVYNSPLHF; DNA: TGTGCCAGCAGTTTATCGGGAGGGGTCTATAATTCACCCCTCCACTTT
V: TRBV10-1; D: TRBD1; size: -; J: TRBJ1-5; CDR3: CASSESKRQGLANQPQHF; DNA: TGCGCCAGCAGTGAGTCGAAAAGACAGGGGCTAGCAAATCAGCCCCAGCATTTT
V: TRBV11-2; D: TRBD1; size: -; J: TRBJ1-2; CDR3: CASSSSGGTERSYTF; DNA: TGTGCCAGCAGCTCTAGCGGGGGGACAGAGAGGAGCTACACCTTC
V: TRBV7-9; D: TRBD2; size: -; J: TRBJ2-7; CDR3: CASSPSGSGHEQYF; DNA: TGTGCCAGCAGCCCTAGCGGGAGCGGTCACGAGCAGTACTTC
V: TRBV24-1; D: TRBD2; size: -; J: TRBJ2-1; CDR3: CATSAGTSGSTWDNEQFF; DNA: TGTGCCACCAGTGCAGGGACTAGCGGGTCCACGTGGGACAATGAGCAGTTCTTC
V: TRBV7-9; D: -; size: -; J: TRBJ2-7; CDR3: CASSTLGEQPYEQYF; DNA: TGTGCCAGCAGTACCCTCGGGGAACAACCCTACGAGCAGTACTTC
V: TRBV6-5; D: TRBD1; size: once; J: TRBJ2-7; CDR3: CASSYRDRGLYEQYF; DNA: TGTGCCAGCAGTTACCGGGACAGGGGCCTCTACGAGCAGTACTTC
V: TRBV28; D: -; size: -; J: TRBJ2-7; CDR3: CASSTRQDRAYEQYF; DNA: TGTGCCAGCAGTACAAGACAGGATCGCGCCTACGAGCAGTACTTC
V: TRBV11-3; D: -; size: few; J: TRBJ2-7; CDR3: CASSLGRVSEQYF; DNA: TGTGCCAGCAGCTTGGGCAGGGTCAGCGAGCAGTACTTC
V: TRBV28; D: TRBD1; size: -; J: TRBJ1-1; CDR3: CASIEQGSVRGTEAFF; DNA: TGTGCCAGCATTGAACAGGGGAGCGTGAGAGGGACTGAAGCTTTCTTT
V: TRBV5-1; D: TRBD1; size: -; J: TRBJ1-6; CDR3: CASSLAGTGRSPLHF; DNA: TGCGCCAGCAGCTTGGCTGGGACAGGTCGCTCACCCCTCCACTTT
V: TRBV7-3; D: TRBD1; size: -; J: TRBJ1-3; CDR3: CASTTSPRGTGNTIYF; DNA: TGTGCCAGCACCACCTCCCCCAGGGGGACTGGAAACACCATATATTTT
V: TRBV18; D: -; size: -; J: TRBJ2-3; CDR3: CASSPAAPTDTQYF; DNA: TGTGCCAGCTCACCTGCGGCCCCCACAGATACGCAGTATTTT
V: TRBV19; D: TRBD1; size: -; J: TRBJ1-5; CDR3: CASGHRGSNQPQHF; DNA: TGTGCCAGTGGACACAGGGGTAGCAATCAGCCCCAGCATTTT
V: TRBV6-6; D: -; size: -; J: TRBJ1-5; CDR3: CASSSVRRVNQPQHF; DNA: TGTGCCAGCAGTTCCGTTCGACGGGTAAATCAGCCCCAGCATTTT
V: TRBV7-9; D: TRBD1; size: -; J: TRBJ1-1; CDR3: CASSFDRENTEAFF; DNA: TGTGCCAGCAGCTTTGACAGGGAGAACACTGAAGCTTTCTTT
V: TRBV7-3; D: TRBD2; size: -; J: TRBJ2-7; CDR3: CASSSSGGNLDEQYF; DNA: TGTGCCAGCAGCTCCTCGGGGGGGAATTTAGACGAGCAGTACTTC
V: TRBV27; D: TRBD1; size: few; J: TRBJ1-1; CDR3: CASSPQGAGTEAFF; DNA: TGTGCCAGCAGTCCCCAGGGGGCGGGCACTGAAGCTTTCTTT
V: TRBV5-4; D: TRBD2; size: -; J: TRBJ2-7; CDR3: CASSLGLAGAGEQYF; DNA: TGTGCCAGCAGCTTGGGACTAGCGGGGGCGGGGGAGCAGTACTTC
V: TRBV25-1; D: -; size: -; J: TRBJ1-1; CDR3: CASTPFGGTEAFF; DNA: TGTGCCAGCACTCCATTTGGGGGGACTGAAGCTTTCTTT
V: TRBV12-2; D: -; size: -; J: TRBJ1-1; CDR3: CASRTGQGRNTEAFF; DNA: TGTGCAAGTCGTACGGGACAGGGGAGGAACACTGAAGCTTTCTTT
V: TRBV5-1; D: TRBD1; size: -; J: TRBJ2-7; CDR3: CASSLGGTGGYEQYF; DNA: TGCGCCAGCAGCTTGGGCGGGACAGGGGGCTACGAGCAGTACTTC
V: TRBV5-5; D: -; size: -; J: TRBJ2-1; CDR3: CASSLLDSILNEQFF; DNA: TGTGCCAGCAGCTTGCTTGACTCGATCCTTAATGAGCAGTTCTTC
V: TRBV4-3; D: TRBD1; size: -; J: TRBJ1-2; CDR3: CASSQTPTGAYYGYTF; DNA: TGCGCCAGCAGCCAAACGCCGACAGGGGCCTACTATGGCTACACCTTC
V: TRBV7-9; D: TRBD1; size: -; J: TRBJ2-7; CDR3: CASSLPGQGQGEQYF; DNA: TGTGCCAGCAGCTTACCTGGACAGGGACAAGGGGAGCAGTACTTC
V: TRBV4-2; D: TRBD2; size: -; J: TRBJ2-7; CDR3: CASSQDWTSGMPTYEQYF; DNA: TGTGCCAGCAGCCAAGATTGGACTAGCGGGATGCCGACCTACGAGCAGTACTTC
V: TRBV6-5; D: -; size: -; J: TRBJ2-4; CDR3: CASSFGLKNIQYF; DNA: TGTGCCAGCAGTTTCGGACTCAAAAACATTCAGTACTTC
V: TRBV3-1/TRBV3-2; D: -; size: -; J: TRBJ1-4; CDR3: CASSQVQANEKLFF; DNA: TGTGCCAGCAGCCAAGTACAGGCTAATGAAAAACTGTTTTTT
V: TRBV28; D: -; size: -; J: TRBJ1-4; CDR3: CASSFGFGGNEKLFF; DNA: TGTGCCAGCAGTTTTGGTTTCGGGGGTAATGAAAAACTGTTTTTT
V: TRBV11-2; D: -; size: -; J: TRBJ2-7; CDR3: CASSQPPGNEQYF; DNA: TGTGCCAGCAGCCAACCCCCGGGGAACGAGCAGTACTTC
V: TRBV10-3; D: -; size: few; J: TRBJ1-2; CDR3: CAISEKERGRDYGYTF; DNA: TGTGCCATCAGTGAGAAGGAAAGAGGGAGGGACTATGGCTACACCTTC
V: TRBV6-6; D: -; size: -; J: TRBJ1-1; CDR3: CASSTRQVGEAFF; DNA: TGTGCCAGCAGTACCCGACAGGTCGGGGAGGCTTTCTTT
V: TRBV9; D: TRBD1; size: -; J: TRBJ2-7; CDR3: CASSVVGERGRVEQYF; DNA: TGTGCCAGCAGCGTAGTCGGGGAAAGGGGGCGAGTCGAGCAGTACTTC
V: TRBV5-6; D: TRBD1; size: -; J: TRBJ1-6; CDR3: CASSFLTGGNSPLHF; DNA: TGTGCCAGCAGCTTCTTGACAGGGGGTAATTCACCCCTCCACTTT
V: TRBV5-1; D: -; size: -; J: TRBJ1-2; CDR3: CASSLVRQSYGYTF; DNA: TGCGCCAGCAGCTTGGTGAGACAGAGCTATGGCTACACCTTC
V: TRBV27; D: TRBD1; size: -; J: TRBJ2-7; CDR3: CASSFTGGEQYF; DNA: TGTGCCAGCAGTTTCACAGGGGGCGAGCAGTACTTC